The clone carrying this T cell receptor (beta chain) has ten or more counts. This sample stems from a study of prognosis after radiotherapy for stage I lung cancer. For the study at large: Every patient with non-small cell lung cancer was judged medically inoperable. Squamous cell carcinoma was diagnosed in several patients and adenocarcinoma in around 13.

TCR beta CDR3 was amplified from genomic DNA by two-round multiplex PCR. With primers specific to each TRBV and TRBJ gene, the first-round PCR was performed. One entry per CDR3 protein results from TCRdb running MiXCR on the multiplex PCR reads. Among 30,000 or so distinct CDR3 sequences listed, 35% to 45% were seen once. Germline V CDR1 and CDR2: GTSNPN, SVGIG (reference sequence). Trimming took off 2 bases at V and 11 bases at J, with 9 bases between the two ends. The CDR3 contains 11 residues. The sequence derives from a donor aged 50 or older with non-small cell lung cancer. The chain combines TRBV30 with TRBJ1-4; D call uncertain. The sample in question was PBMCs, obtained before or after stereotactic body radiation therapy (not recorded which). CDR3 nucleotide sequence: TGTGCCTGGAGTATCCGGGAGAAACTGTTTTTT. Protein: CAWSIREKLFF.